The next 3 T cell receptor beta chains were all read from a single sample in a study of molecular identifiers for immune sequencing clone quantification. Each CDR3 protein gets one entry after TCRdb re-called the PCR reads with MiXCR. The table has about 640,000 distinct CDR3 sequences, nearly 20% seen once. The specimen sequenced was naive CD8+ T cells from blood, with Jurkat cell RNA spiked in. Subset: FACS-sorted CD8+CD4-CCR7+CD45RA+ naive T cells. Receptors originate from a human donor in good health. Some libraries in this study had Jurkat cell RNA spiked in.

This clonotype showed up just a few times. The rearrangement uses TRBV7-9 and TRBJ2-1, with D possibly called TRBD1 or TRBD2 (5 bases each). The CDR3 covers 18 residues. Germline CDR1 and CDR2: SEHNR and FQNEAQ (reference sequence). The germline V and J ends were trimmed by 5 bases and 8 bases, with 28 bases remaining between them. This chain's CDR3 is CASSPTGTGGYLPDEQFF. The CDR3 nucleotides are TGTGCCAGCAGCCCCACTGGGACGGGCGGGTACTTGCCCGATGAGCAGTTCTTC.

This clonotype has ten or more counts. The CDR3 protein is CASSPTWGEETQYF. CDR3 sequence (DNA): TGTGCCAGCAGCCCCACGTGGGGGGAAGAGACCCAGTACTTC. This chain links TRBV7-2 with TRBJ2-5, with D possibly being TRBD2 (6 bases). In germline, CDR1 is SGHTA, CDR2 FQGNSA. The CDR3 consists of 14 residues. V was pared by 5 bases and J by 3 bases, with 13 bases between. Supplemented by reference TRBV7-2 and TRBJ2-5, the full variable domain reads GAGVSQSPSNKVTEKGKDVELRCDPISGHTALYWYRQSLGQGLEFLIYFQGNSAPDKSGLPSDRFSAERTGGSVSTLTIQRTQQEDSAVYLCASSPTWGEETQYFGPGTRLLVL.

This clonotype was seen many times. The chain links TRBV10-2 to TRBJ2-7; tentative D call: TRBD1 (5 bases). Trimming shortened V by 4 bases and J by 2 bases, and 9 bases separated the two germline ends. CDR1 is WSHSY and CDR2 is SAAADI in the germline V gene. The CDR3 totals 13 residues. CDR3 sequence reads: CASSAGKAYEQYF. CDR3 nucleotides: TGCGCCAGCAGTGCAGGGAAGGCCTACGAGCAGTACTTC.